This TCR beta chain was captured in a study of early T cells in non-severe SARS-CoV-2 infection. CDR1 and CDR2 from the germline V gene are SQVTM and ANQGSEA. Trimming shortened V by 5 bases and J by 0 bases, and 14 bases separated the two germline ends. The CDR3 is 15 amino acids. A single record per CDR3 protein comes from TCRdb applying MiXCR to the 5' RACE reads. Of 80,000 or so distinct CDR3 sequences in the sample, around 15% were seen once. The study, taken as a whole, reports: Database matching using VDJdb favored anti-spike CD8 responses, with private and CD4 specificities left missing.

This clonotype has at least ten counts. The antigen is not known. The clonotype comes from an adult who was a healthcare worker with PCR-confirmed SARS-CoV-2 infection or an uninfected control (not recorded which). Sequencing was performed on whole blood. This rearrangement joins TRBV29-1 to TRBJ2-1, with D hard to call. DNA of the CDR3: TGCAGCGTTCCGCGTCTCGTCAGCTCCTACAATGAGCAGTTCTTC. Its protein product is CSVPRLVSSYNEQFF.